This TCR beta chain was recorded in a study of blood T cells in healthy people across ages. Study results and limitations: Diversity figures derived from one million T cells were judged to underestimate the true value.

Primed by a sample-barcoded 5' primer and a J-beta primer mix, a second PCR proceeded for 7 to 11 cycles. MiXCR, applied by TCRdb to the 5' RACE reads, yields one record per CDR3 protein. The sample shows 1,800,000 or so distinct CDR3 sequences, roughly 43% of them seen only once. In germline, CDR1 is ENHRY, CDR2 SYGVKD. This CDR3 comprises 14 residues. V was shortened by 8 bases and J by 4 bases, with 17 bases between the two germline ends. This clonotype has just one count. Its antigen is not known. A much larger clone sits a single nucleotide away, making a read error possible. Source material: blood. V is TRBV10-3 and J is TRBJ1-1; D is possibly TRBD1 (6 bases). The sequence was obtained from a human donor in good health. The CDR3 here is CAIVAPQGGTEAFF. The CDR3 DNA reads TGTGCCATCGTGGCCCCACAGGGCGGCACTGAAGCTTTCTTT.